This entry lists 10 T cell receptor beta chains sequenced from one sample in a study of cytomegalovirus exposure and HLA in healthy donors. Using immunoSEQ multiplex PCR, the repertoire was profiled, and TCRdb retains in-frame clones only, with some absent. The sample lists 300,000 to 400,000 clones, 86% seen once, with under 0.95% in the top ten. The source material was PBMCs. All receptors derive from a woman under 30 in good health and CMV-seronegative.

This clone was observed a handful of times. This chain connects TRBV5-6 to TRBJ1-5; 7 nucleotides match TRBD1. The CDR3 covers 15 residues. Germline V gene sequence: CDR1 SGHDT, CDR2 YYEEEE. J gave up 2 bases and V 4 bases, and 6 bases lay outside the gene matches. For the CDR3, the DNA is TGTGCCAGCAGCCTACGACAGGGAGGCAATCAGCCCCAGCATTTT. Translation gives CASSLRQGGNQPQHF.

The chain is built from TRBV4-2 and TRBJ2-5; 7 bases match TRBD1. After removal of 2 bases from V and 5 bases from J, the junction contained 8 bases not matched to a gene. Germline loops: CDR1 LGHNA, CDR2 YNFKEQ. The CDR3 is 15 amino acids. CDR3 bases: TGTGCCAGCAGCCAACCTTGGACAGGACGGGAGACCCAGTACTTC. Residues: CASSQPWTGRETQYF.

This clone is a singleton in its sample. The rearrangement joins TRBV2 to TRBJ2-7; 10 bases agree with TRBD2. After removal of 1 base from V and 2 bases from J, the junction contained 2 bases not matched to a gene. Germline V gene lookup returns CDR1 SNHLY and CDR2 FYNNEI. The CDR3 is 15 amino acids. CDR3 residues: CASSEELAGTYEQYF. The CDR3 DNA reads TGTGCCAGCAGTGAAGAACTAGCGGGGACCTACGAGCAGTACTTC.

This chain uses TRBV4-2 with TRBJ1-4; tentative D call: TRBD1 (5 bases). This CDR3 region has 18 residues. V lost 4 bases, J lost 2 bases, and 20 bases lay in between. Germline CDR1 reads LGHNA; CDR2 reads YNFKEQ. DNA for the CDR3: TGTGCCAGCAGCCCCCGGGCATCCAGGGTCGGGACTAATGAAAAACTGTTTTTT. Protein sequence: CASSPRASRVGTNEKLFF.

This clone was seen once. The V and J genes are TRBV5-1 and TRBJ1-4; possibly TRBD1 for D (6 bases). Germline V gene sequence: CDR1 SGHRS, CDR2 YFSETQ. The CDR3 spans 16 residues. The germline V and J ends were trimmed by 2 bases and 1 base, with 12 bases remaining between them. DNA of the CDR3: TGCGCCAGCAGCTTATTCGTAGGGGGAACTAATGAAAAACTGTTTTTT. Translating gives CASSLFVGGTNEKLFF.

The J gene is TRBJ2-5, the V gene TRBV29-1; D is ambiguous. Trimming took 3 bases from V and 2 from J, leaving 7 bases between them. CDR1 SQVTM and CDR2 ANQGSEA come from the germline V gene. The CDR3 is 12 amino acids. CDR3 nucleotide sequence: TGCAGCGTTGATGTCCAGCAAGAGACCCAGTACTTC. This translates into CSVDVQQETQYF.

V usage is TRBV5-1 and J usage is TRBJ2-7; 7 nucleotides line up with TRBD1. The CDR3 has 14 residues. The germline gives CDR1 SGHRS, CDR2 YFSETQ. Unmatched junction bases numbered 6, after V lost 3 bases and J lost 3 bases. Here the CDR3 DNA reads TGCGCCAGCAGCTACCCGGGACAGCTCTACGAGCAGTACTTC. Translated: CASSYPGQLYEQYF. The variable domain in full, with the rest retrieved from reference TRBV5-1 and TRBJ2-7, is KAGVTQTPRYLIKTRGQQVTLSCSPISGHRSVSWYQQTPGQGLQFLFEYFSETQRNKGNFPGRFSGRQFSNSRSEMNVSTLELGDSALYLCASSYPGQLYEQYFGPGTRLTVT.

In this sample, this clone turned up a few times. The chain has TRBV5-1 and TRBJ2-7; tentatively, D is TRBD1 (5 bases). The CDR3 spans 14 residues. With 0 bases removed from V and 1 base from J, the gap between germline ends came to 8 bases. Germline assignment: CDR1 SGHRS and CDR2 YFSETQ. This CDR3 reads CASSLGAGSYEQYF. The CDR3 DNA reads TGCGCCAGCAGCTTGGGGGCAGGGTCCTACGAGCAGTACTTC.

The V and J genes are TRBV30 and TRBJ1-4, with a possible D match to TRBD1 (5 bases). Germline V gene data show CDR1 as GTSNPN and CDR2 as SVGIG (reference sequence). The CDR3 is made up of 15 amino acids. V lost 0 bases, J lost 3 bases, and 11 bases lay in between. Here the CDR3 DNA reads TGTGCCTGGAGTGTACAGGTCAAATCTAATGAAAAACTGTTTTTT. It translates to CAWSVQVKSNEKLFF.

The CDR3: CASSPMPGSGTGELFF. Here the CDR3 DNA reads TGTGCCAGCAGCCCTATGCCGGGATCAGGCACCGGGGAGCTGTTTTTT. The chain has TRBV28 and TRBJ2-2; tentatively, D is TRBD2 (5 bases). The V end lost 6 bases, the J end lost 4 bases, and 18 bases lay between the germline ends. Per the germline V gene, CDR1 is MDHEN and CDR2 is SYDVKM. The CDR3 is 16 amino acids.